The rows below give T cell receptor beta chains drawn from one sample of a study of cytomegalovirus exposure and HLA in healthy donors. Here immunoSEQ multiplex PCR was the method, and the copy in TCRdb shows in-frame clones only, minus some. This sample has over 200,000 clones, with 60% to 80% found just once. The specimen sequenced was PBMCs. Receptors originate from a male donor in good health and CMV-seronegative. The CDR3 runs from the conserved cysteine through the conserved F or W. Fields, in order: clone size, D gene, V gene, J gene, CDR3 protein, CDR3 DNA. The D gene is left open where the match is weak. A clone size is listed for some rows: how often the clone was seen (once, few, many), or a class if it is expanded.

abundance: once
d_gene: .
v_gene: TRBV20-1
j_gene: TRBJ1-1
CDR3aa: CSARGRTEAFF
CDR3nt: TGCAGTGCTAGGGGCCGAACTGAAGCTTTCTTT

abundance: few
d_gene: .
v_gene: TRBV2
j_gene: TRBJ2-4
CDR3aa: CASSEAMGDSSKENIQYF
CDR3nt: TGTGCCAGCAGTGAAGCAATGGGGGACTCATCAAAAGAAAACATTCAGTACTTC

abundance: .
d_gene: TRBD2
v_gene: TRBV14
j_gene: TRBJ2-1
CDR3aa: CASSQTGLAGGRAYNEQFF
CDR3nt: TGTGCCAGCAGCCAGACGGGACTAGCGGGAGGAAGGGCCTACAATGAGCAGTTCTTC

abundance: once
d_gene: .
v_gene: TRBV27
j_gene: TRBJ2-7
CDR3aa: CASSLFVSGIPYEQYF
CDR3nt: TGTGCCAGCAGTTTATTCGTTTCCGGGATTCCCTACGAGCAGTACTTC

abundance: .
d_gene: TRBD1
v_gene: TRBV15
j_gene: TRBJ2-7
CDR3aa: CATSSGTGNYEQYF
CDR3nt: TGTGCCACCAGCAGCGGGACAGGGAACTACGAGCAGTACTTC

abundance: .
d_gene: TRBD1
v_gene: TRBV27
j_gene: TRBJ1-2
CDR3aa: CASSRTGSYGYTF
CDR3nt: TGTGCCAGCAGTCGGACAGGGTCCTATGGCTACACCTTC

abundance: .
d_gene: TRBD1
v_gene: TRBV5-4
j_gene: TRBJ1-2
CDR3aa: CASSWNSTGDHGYTF
CDR3nt: TGTGCCAGCAGCTGGAATTCGACAGGGGACCATGGCTACACCTTC

abundance: .
d_gene: .
v_gene: TRBV5-1
j_gene: TRBJ2-6
CDR3aa: CASTSGGGLIGANVLTF
CDR3nt: TGCGCCAGCACCTCGGGAGGGGGCTTGATTGGGGCCAACGTCCTGACTTTC

abundance: .
d_gene: .
v_gene: TRBV27
j_gene: TRBJ2-7
CDR3aa: CASSFQGFYEQYF
CDR3nt: TGTGCCAGCAGTTTCCAGGGGTTCTACGAGCAGTACTTC

abundance: few
d_gene: .
v_gene: TRBV2
j_gene: TRBJ1-1
CDR3aa: CASSDAGSMNTEAFF
CDR3nt: TGTGCCAGCAGTGATGCAGGGTCCATGAACACTGAAGCTTTCTTT

abundance: .
d_gene: TRBD1
v_gene: TRBV23-1
j_gene: TRBJ2-3
CDR3aa: CASSLHPPGTGMPDTQYF
CDR3nt: TGCGCCAGCAGTCTCCACCCCCCCGGGACAGGGATGCCAGATACGCAGTATTTT

abundance: .
d_gene: .
v_gene: TRBV19
j_gene: TRBJ2-5
CDR3aa: CASGLETQYF
CDR3nt: TGTGCCAGTGGGCTAGAGACCCAGTACTTC

abundance: once
d_gene: .
v_gene: TRBV27
j_gene: TRBJ1-5
CDR3aa: CATMMRWGGNQWPQHF
CDR3nt: TGTGCCACCATGATGAGGTGGGGGGGTAATCAGTGGCCCCAGCATTTT

abundance: .
d_gene: .
v_gene: TRBV2
j_gene: TRBJ2-1
CDR3aa: CASSPGLYSYNEQFF
CDR3nt: TGTGCCAGCAGTCCGGGACTTTACTCCTACAATGAGCAGTTCTTC

abundance: .
d_gene: TRBD1
v_gene: TRBV29-1
j_gene: TRBJ1-5
CDR3aa: CSAGTGNQPQHF
CDR3nt: TGCAGCGCCGGGACAGGCAATCAGCCCCAGCATTTT

abundance: .
d_gene: .
v_gene: TRBV5-4
j_gene: TRBJ2-3
CDR3aa: CASRWDFRTDTQYF
CDR3nt: TGTGCCAGCAGGTGGGACTTCCGCACAGATACGCAGTATTTT

abundance: .
d_gene: TRBD2
v_gene: TRBV27
j_gene: TRBJ2-5
CDR3aa: CASSPGGQETQYF
CDR3nt: TGTGCCAGCAGTCCGGGGGGTCAAGAGACCCAGTACTTC

abundance: .
d_gene: .
v_gene: TRBV27
j_gene: TRBJ1-3
CDR3aa: CASGSSDSSGNTIYF
CDR3nt: TGTGCCAGCGGGTCCTCGGACAGCTCTGGAAACACCATATATTTT

abundance: .
d_gene: .
v_gene: TRBV7-9
j_gene: TRBJ1-5
CDR3aa: CASSLGSAAGPNQPQHF
CDR3nt: TGTGCCAGCAGCTTAGGTAGTGCTGCAGGCCCCAATCAGCCCCAGCATTTT

abundance: .
d_gene: .
v_gene: TRBV27
j_gene: TRBJ1-1
CDR3aa: CASSLYSNTEAFF
CDR3nt: TGTGCCAGCAGTTTATACAGTAACACTGAAGCTTTCTTT

abundance: .
d_gene: TRBD1
v_gene: TRBV27
j_gene: TRBJ1-5
CDR3aa: CASSRTGSNQPQHF
CDR3nt: TGTGCCAGCAGTAGGACAGGGAGCAATCAGCCCCAGCATTTT

abundance: .
d_gene: .
v_gene: TRBV27
j_gene: TRBJ1-2
CDR3aa: CASSRQAAPRYGYTF
CDR3nt: TGTGCCAGCAGTAGACAGGCCGCGCCTCGGTATGGCTACACCTTC

abundance: .
d_gene: .
v_gene: TRBV5-1
j_gene: TRBJ1-1
CDR3aa: CASSLTGYTEAFF
CDR3nt: TGCGCCAGCAGCTTGACAGGGTATACTGAAGCTTTCTTT

abundance: .
d_gene: .
v_gene: TRBV28
j_gene: TRBJ1-2
CDR3aa: CASTLNGQGNGYTF
CDR3nt: TGTGCCAGCACCCTTAATGGTCAGGGCAATGGCTACACCTTC

abundance: .
d_gene: .
v_gene: TRBV4-1
j_gene: TRBJ2-7
CDR3aa: CASSQGLVDEQYF
CDR3nt: TGCGCCAGCAGCCAAGGGCTAGTGGACGAGCAGTACTTC

abundance: .
d_gene: TRBD1
v_gene: TRBV5-1
j_gene: TRBJ2-7
CDR3aa: CASSFSTGAHEQYF
CDR3nt: TGCGCCAGCAGCTTCTCGACAGGGGCCCACGAGCAGTACTTC

abundance: .
d_gene: TRBD1
v_gene: TRBV18
j_gene: TRBJ1-1
CDR3aa: CASSRDREYSEAFF
CDR3nt: TGTGCCAGCTCCCGGGACAGGGAATACAGTGAAGCTTTCTTT

abundance: .
d_gene: TRBD1
v_gene: TRBV5-6
j_gene: TRBJ1-2
CDR3aa: CASSTRQGSYGYTF
CDR3nt: TGTGCCAGCAGCACCAGACAGGGATCCTATGGCTACACCTTC

abundance: once
d_gene: .
v_gene: TRBV25-1
j_gene: TRBJ1-5
CDR3aa: CASSNNEGNQPQHF
CDR3nt: TGTGCCAGCAGTAATAACGAGGGCAATCAGCCCCAGCATTTT

abundance: .
d_gene: .
v_gene: TRBV7-2
j_gene: TRBJ1-5
CDR3aa: CASSLVSGENQPQHF
CDR3nt: TGTGCCAGCAGCTTAGTTTCGGGGGAGAATCAGCCCCAGCATTTT

abundance: once
d_gene: .
v_gene: TRBV28
j_gene: TRBJ2-6
CDR3aa: CASSLTGSGANVLTF
CDR3nt: TGTGCCAGCAGTTTAACGGGCTCTGGGGCCAACGTCCTGACTTTC

abundance: .
d_gene: TRBD1
v_gene: TRBV5-3
j_gene: TRBJ1-4
CDR3aa: CARSLGGTGLTGNEKLFF
CDR3nt: TGTGCCAGAAGCTTGGGGGGGACAGGGCTAACAGGAAATGAAAAACTGTTTTTT

abundance: .
d_gene: TRBD2
v_gene: TRBV6-5
j_gene: TRBJ2-1
CDR3aa: CASSYSLAGGPGQFF
CDR3nt: TGTGCCAGCAGTTACTCGCTAGCGGGGGGGCCTGGGCAGTTCTTC

abundance: .
d_gene: .
v_gene: TRBV28
j_gene: TRBJ1-1
CDR3aa: CASSPGTGYLTEAFF
CDR3nt: TGTGCCAGCAGTCCCGGAACAGGGTATCTCACTGAAGCTTTCTTT

abundance: .
d_gene: .
v_gene: TRBV2
j_gene: TRBJ1-3
CDR3aa: CASSEQGSSSGNTIYF
CDR3nt: TGTGCCAGCAGTGAACAGGGCTCCAGCTCTGGAAACACCATATATTTT

abundance: .
d_gene: .
v_gene: TRBV19
j_gene: TRBJ2-7
CDR3aa: CASTDSTGYYEQYF
CDR3nt: TGTGCCAGTACCGATTCGACAGGCTACTACGAGCAGTACTTC

abundance: .
d_gene: .
v_gene: TRBV4-3
j_gene: TRBJ1-1
CDR3aa: CASSQEGRGFNTEAFF
CDR3nt: TGCGCCAGCAGCCAAGAGGGAAGGGGGTTTAACACTGAAGCTTTCTTT

abundance: few
d_gene: TRBD1
v_gene: TRBV6-5
j_gene: TRBJ1-2
CDR3aa: CASSYSRGGADGYTF
CDR3nt: TGTGCCAGCAGTTACTCAAGAGGGGGCGCGGATGGCTACACCTTC

abundance: .
d_gene: .
v_gene: TRBV2
j_gene: TRBJ2-3
CDR3aa: CASSDPYNRDTSSTDTQYF
CDR3nt: TGTGCCAGCAGTGACCCTTATAACCGGGACACCTCTAGCACAGATACGCAGTATTTT

abundance: .
d_gene: TRBD2
v_gene: TRBV28
j_gene: TRBJ2-3
CDR3aa: CASSLAGGEGYTDTQYF
CDR3nt: TGTGCCAGCAGTTTAGCGGGGGGGGAAGGGTACACAGATACGCAGTATTTT

abundance: .
d_gene: TRBD2
v_gene: TRBV2
j_gene: TRBJ2-7
CDR3aa: CASSEASGGDSYEQYF
CDR3nt: TGTGCCAGCAGTGAAGCGAGCGGGGGGGACTCCTACGAGCAGTACTTC

abundance: .
d_gene: TRBD2
v_gene: TRBV6-5
j_gene: TRBJ2-7
CDR3aa: CASSYGTSGSPYEQYF
CDR3nt: TGTGCCAGCAGTTACGGGACTAGCGGTAGTCCCTACGAGCAGTACTTC

abundance: .
d_gene: TRBD1
v_gene: TRBV7-9
j_gene: TRBJ1-2
CDR3aa: CASSFTGGVYGYTF
CDR3nt: TGTGCCAGCAGCTTTACAGGGGGCGTCTATGGCTACACCTTC

abundance: .
d_gene: .
v_gene: TRBV7-9
j_gene: TRBJ1-3
CDR3aa: CASSLAQGGTGNTIYF
CDR3nt: TGTGCCAGCAGCTTAGCGCAGGGAGGAACGGGAAACACCATATATTTT